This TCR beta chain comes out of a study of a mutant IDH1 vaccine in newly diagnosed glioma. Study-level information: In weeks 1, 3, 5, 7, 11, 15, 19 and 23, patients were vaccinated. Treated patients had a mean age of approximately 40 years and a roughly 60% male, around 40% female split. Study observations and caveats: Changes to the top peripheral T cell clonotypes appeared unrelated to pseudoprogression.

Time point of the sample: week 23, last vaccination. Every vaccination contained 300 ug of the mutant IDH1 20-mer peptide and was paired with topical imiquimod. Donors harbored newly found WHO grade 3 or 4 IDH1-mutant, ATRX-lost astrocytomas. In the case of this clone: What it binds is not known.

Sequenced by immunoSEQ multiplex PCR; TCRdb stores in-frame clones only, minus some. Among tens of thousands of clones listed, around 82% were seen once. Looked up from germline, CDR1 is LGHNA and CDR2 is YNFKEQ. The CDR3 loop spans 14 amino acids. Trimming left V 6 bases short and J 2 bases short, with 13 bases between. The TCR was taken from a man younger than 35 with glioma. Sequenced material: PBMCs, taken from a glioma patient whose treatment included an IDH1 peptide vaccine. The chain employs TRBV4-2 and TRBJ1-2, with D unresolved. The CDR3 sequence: CASRGYGENYGYTF. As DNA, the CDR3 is TGTGCCAGCAGAGGGTACGGGGAAAACTATGGCTACACCTTC.